The entry that follows covers one TCR beta chain sequence. Healthy Russian Caucasian donors spanned ages about 6 to 100 years. This entry belongs to a study of blood T cells in healthy people across ages. Study-wide background: About one barcoded beta molecule per two T cells was the capture yield of template switching.

A second PCR of 7 to 11 cycles used a sample-barcoded 5' primer and a J-beta primer mix. Tagging of each cDNA molecule was performed by a template-switch adaptor with 12 random nucleotides. TCRdb re-called the 5' RACE reads with MiXCR, one entry per CDR3 protein. Among 650,000 to 800,000 distinct CDR3 sequences listed, more than 40% were seen once. The CDR3 is 15 amino acids. V shed 3 bases and J shed 9 bases, with 18 bases lying between them. The sequencing input was blood. This chain links TRBV12-3 or TRBV12-4 with TRBJ1-5; D is unresolved. This sequence originates from a man aged 60 to 75 in good health. CDR3 nucleotides: TGTGCCAGCAGTTTTGATGCGGGCCCAGCTGGGCCCCAGCATTTT. Protein sequence: CASSFDAGPAGPQHF.